Listed here are 23 T cell receptor beta chains from one sample, sequenced in a study of identical twins. TCRdb processed the 5' RACE reads anew with MiXCR; each CDR3 protein has one entry. The data contain approximately 600,000 distinct CDR3 sequences, 7% to 7.5% of them singletons. These data were likewise used in another study, on yellow fever vaccine responses in identical twins.

Sample: PBMCs. Every receptor here comes from a woman aged 18-29 years in good health.

This clonotype was observed many times. The V gene is TRBV28, the J gene TRBJ2-4; 7 bases align to TRBD1. The germline CDR1 and CDR2 sequences are MDHEN and SYDVKM. The J segment lost 0 bases and the V segment lost 5 bases, leaving 10 bases of the junction unmatched. The CDR3 sequence is 17 residues long. DNA for the CDR3: TGTGCCAGCAGTCCCCCGACAGGGAACCTAGCCAAAAACATTCAGTACTTC. Encoded protein: CASSPPTGNLAKNIQYF.

This clonotype occurred many times. The rearrangement joins TRBV5-1 to TRBJ2-2; D is ambiguous. V dropped 5 bases and J dropped 6 bases, with 8 bases sitting between them. CDR3 size: 12 residues. Germline lookup yields CDR1 SGHRS and CDR2 YFSETQ. CDR3 amino acids: CASSENSGELFF. The CDR3 nucleotides read TGCGCCAGCAGTGAGAATTCCGGGGAGCTGTTTTTT. The full variable domain, rest sourced from reference TRBV5-1 and TRBJ2-2, is KAGVTQTPRYLIKTRGQQVTLSCSPISGHRSVSWYQQTPGQGLQFLFEYFSETQRNKGNFPGRFSGRQFSNSRSEMNVSTLELGDSALYLCASSENSGELFFGEGSRLTVL.

J is TRBJ1-2 and V is TRBV4-2; D not certain. The length of the CDR3 is 16 residues. Between the trimmed V and J ends, which lost 0 bases and 4 bases, there was a span of 15 bases. CDR1 and CDR2 (germline): LGHNA, YNFKEQ. The CDR3 DNA sequence: TGTGCCAGCAGCCAAGATCGGACGGGTTGGATCTATGGCTACACCTTC. It specifies CASSQDRTGWIYGYTF.

This clonotype came up a few times. The V gene is TRBV10-2, the J gene TRBJ1-1; 7 bases are a match to TRBD1. Germline V gene lookup returns CDR1 WSHSY and CDR2 SAAADI. There are 14 residues in the CDR3. The V gene end was trimmed by 4 bases and the J gene end by 4 bases; junction bases not matched to a gene: 6. CDR3 in amino acids: CASSVTGTGTEAFF. The CDR3 DNA follows: TGCGCCAGCAGTGTGACAGGGACGGGCACTGAAGCTTTCTTT.

V and J are TRBV2 and TRBJ2-2, with 8 positions matching TRBD2. There are 14 residues in the CDR3. J lost 2 bases, V lost 10 bases, and 6 bases had no gene match. Germline CDR1 SNHLY, CDR2 FYNNEI. Here the CDR3 DNA reads TGTGCCACTAGACTAGCGAGCAACACCGGGGAGCTGTTTTTT. This encodes CATRLASNTGELFF.

The gene calls are TRBV20-1 and TRBJ2-5; 9 bases agree with TRBD2. This CDR3 spans 14 amino acids. Germline lookup yields CDR1 DFQATT and CDR2 SNEGSKA (reference sequence). V was clipped by 6 bases and J by 3 bases; unmatched bases: 8. The CDR3 here is CSATLLAGEETQYF. CDR3 in DNA: TGCAGTGCCACGCTCTTAGCGGGAGAAGAGACCCAGTACTTC.

This clonotype came up a few times. CDR3 amino acids: CSARGVLGLLYNSPLHF. As DNA, the CDR3 is TGCAGTGCTAGAGGGGTCCTGGGACTGCTCTATAATTCACCCCTCCACTTT. The genes are TRBV20-1 and TRBJ1-6; a weak D match, TRBD1 (5 bases). This CDR3 has 17 amino acids. The V end was cut by 1 base, the J end by 3 bases, with 16 bases between. Germline V gene lookup returns CDR1 DFQATT and CDR2 SNEGSKA (reference sequence).

This rearrangement joins TRBV29-1 to TRBJ2-1; D call uncertain. Germline loops: CDR1 SQVTM, CDR2 ANQGSEA. V lost 5 bases and J 6 bases, leaving 11 bases between the germline ends. CDR3 length equals 12 residues. The CDR3 DNA is TGCAGCGTTCCTGGGATACGCAATGAGCAGTTCTTC. It encodes CSVPGIRNEQFF.

This clonotype has just a few counts. The V gene is TRBV28, the J gene TRBJ2-2; 8 bases are a match to TRBD2. The CDR3 extends over 17 amino acids. The junction had 11 bases not matched to a gene; V was cut back by 5 bases and J by 3 bases. Looked up from germline, CDR1 is MDHEN and CDR2 is SYDVKM. CDR3 protein: CASSPLLVAGYTGELFF. The CDR3 DNA is TGTGCCAGCAGTCCTCTTTTGGTAGCGGGGTACACCGGGGAGCTGTTTTTT.

This clonotype appeared many times. V gene TRBV29-1 combines with J gene TRBJ2-1; D uncertain. Germline V lookup: CDR1 SQVTM, CDR2 ANQGSEA. Trimming took off 4 bases at V and 3 bases at J, with 10 bases between the two ends. The CDR3 is 13 residues long. CDR3 in DNA: TGCAGCGTTGTCGTCCCAGACTACAATGAGCAGTTCTTC. Protein product: CSVVVPDYNEQFF.

This clonotype was observed many times. This rearrangement joins TRBV12-3 or TRBV12-4 to TRBJ1-1; D is possibly TRBD1 (6 bases). The CDR3 totals 14 residues. V was clipped by 6 bases and J by 1 base, with 12 bases between them. CDR3 DNA sequence: TGTGCCAGCAGCTCCGGGACACCGAACACTGAAGCTTTCTTT. Its translation: CASSSGTPNTEAFF.

Many counts were recorded for this clonotype. V and J are TRBV24-1 and TRBJ1-2, with D possibly TRBD1 on 6 matching bases. V dropped 9 bases and J dropped 2 bases, with 15 bases sitting between them. The CDR3 is 14 amino acids. Looked up from germline, CDR1 is KGHDR and CDR2 is SFDVKD. This CDR3 reads CATSGEGRNYGYTF. The CDR3 DNA sequence: TGTGCCACCTCAGGGGAGGGGCGCAACTATGGCTACACCTTC.

The sample holds many counts of this clonotype. The chain is built from TRBV3-1 and TRBJ2-2, with 7 nucleotides matching TRBD2. Germline V gene lookup returns CDR1 LGHDT and CDR2 YNNKEL (reference sequence). J gave up 4 bases and V 6 bases, and 8 bases lay outside the gene matches. This CDR3 has 15 amino acids. CDR3 DNA sequence: TGTGCCAGCAGTTGGGGCGGGAGAGCCACCGGGGAGCTGTTTTTT. Protein sequence: CASSWGGRATGELFF.

This clonotype was counted ten times or more. The rearrangement links TRBV12-3 or TRBV12-4 to TRBJ2-1, with 9 bases identical to TRBD2. V was clipped by 4 bases and J by 1 base; unmatched bases: 5. The CDR3 loop spans 16 amino acids. The CDR3 DNA reads as TGTGCCAGCAGTTCAAGGGGACTAGCTTCCTACAATGAGCAGTTCTTC. Residues: CASSSRGLASYNEQFF.

The genes are TRBV13 and TRBJ1-6; weak D call: TRBD1 (6 bases). V was cut by 2 bases and J by 5 bases, with 10 bases left in between. Per the germline V gene, CDR1 is PRHDT and CDR2 is FYEKMQ (reference sequence). This CDR3 has 15 amino acids. This CDR3 reads CASSLKGGNNSPLHF. Written as DNA, the CDR3 is TGTGCCAGCAGCTTAAAGGGGGGGAATAATTCACCCCTCCACTTT.

This clonotype was counted a few times. The chain employs TRBV7-6 and TRBJ1-4, with D possibly being TRBD1 (6 bases). Germline-derived CDR1 and CDR2 are SGHVS and FNYEAQ. The length of the CDR3 is 19 residues. Trimming stripped 4 bases from V and 5 bases from J, with 26 bases between. In DNA, the CDR3 is TGTGCCAGCAGCTGGGTGCCCTCGGGGCAGCGCGACAGGAATGAAAAACTGTTTTTT. This codes for CASSWVPSGQRDRNEKLFF.

In this sample, this clonotype turned up many times. The chain couples TRBV12-3 or TRBV12-4 to TRBJ2-7, with 11 bases identical to TRBD2. V lost 6 bases, J lost 1 base, and 8 bases stayed unmatched. The length of the CDR3 is 16 residues. This CDR3 is CASSQRTSGPSYEQYF. CDR3 in DNA: TGTGCCAGCAGCCAGAGGACTAGCGGGCCTTCCTACGAGCAGTACTTC.

This clonotype was seen a few times. This chain links TRBV27 with TRBJ2-2; a possible D gene is TRBD2 (5 bases). The CDR3 consists of 17 residues. Germline values: CDR1 MNHEY, CDR2 SMNVEV (reference sequence). V lost 10 bases and J lost 3, with 24 bases in between. CDR3 in DNA: TGTGCCATCGGCCCCCTAGGGCGGGCCGCGGACACCGGGGAGCTGTTTTTT. This gives the protein CAIGPLGRAADTGELFF.

V and J are TRBV12-3 or TRBV12-4 and TRBJ2-2, with a weak D call TRBD1 (5 bases). V lost 5 bases and J 0 bases, leaving 13 bases between the germline ends. The CDR3 sequence is 16 residues long. CDR3 in DNA: TGTGCCAGCAGTAGGGATCCACAGGCGAACACCGGGGAGCTGTTTTTT. Translating it yields CASSRDPQANTGELFF.

This clonotype turned up a few times. This chain links TRBV11-2 with TRBJ2-1; TRBD2 agrees at 11 bases. This CDR3 region has 16 residues. Germline V gives CDR1 SGHAT, CDR2 FQNNGV. Germline trimming cut 1 base from V and 10 bases from J; bases unmatched to any gene: 9. The CDR3 nucleotides are TGTGCCAGCAGCTTAGTGGTAGCGGGGGGGCCACGGGAGCAGTTCTTC. Residues: CASSLVVAGGPREQFF. Combining the CDR3 with reference TRBV11-2 and TRBJ2-1 gives the whole variable domain EAGVAQSPRYKIIEKRQSVAFWCNPISGHATLYWYQQILGQGPKLLIQFQNNGVVDDSQLPKDRFSAERLKGVDSTLKIQPAKLEDSAVYLCASSLVVAGGPREQFFGPGTRLTVL.

The rearrangement uses TRBV12-3 or TRBV12-4 and TRBJ2-1; D may correspond to TRBD1 or TRBD2 (5 bases each). The CDR3 totals 15 residues. Trimming pared 7 bases from V and 10 bases from J, leaving 23 bases between. CDR3 in amino acids: CASNYAGTIVEEQFF. CDR3 nucleotide sequence: TGTGCCAGCAACTACGCCGGGACCATAGTGGAGGAGCAGTTCTTC.

The chain carries TRBV5-1 and TRBJ1-5; 9 bases align to TRBD1. Germline V lookup: CDR1 SGHRS, CDR2 YFSETQ. V was pared by 4 bases and J by 6 bases, with 14 bases of the junction left unmatched. The CDR3 has 17 residues. The CDR3 DNA reads TGCGCCAGCAGCCCTCAACCACAGGGGGCGAGCGCTCAGCCCCAGCATTTT. Its protein product is CASSPQPQGASAQPQHF.

Many counts were recorded for this clonotype. The chain uses TRBV5-1 and TRBJ1-5, with D possibly matching TRBD1 (5 bases). The CDR3 has 14 amino acids. V shed 0 bases and J shed 7 bases, with 11 bases lying between them. Per the germline V gene, CDR1 is SGHRS and CDR2 is YFSETQ. The CDR3 region has the DNA TGCGCCAGCAGCTTGGGGGGGTCTGACCAGCCCCAGCATTTT. Translation gives CASSLGGSDQPQHF.